The 18 T cell receptor beta chains listed next were all sequenced from one sample in a study of beta chain features in type 1 diabetes. The isolated RNA, all of it, was reverse transcribed, so expressed TCRB transcripts were what got sequenced. Clones were read by immunoSEQ multiplex PCR, and TCRdb kept only the in-frame ones, dropping some. The table has 400,000 to 550,000 clones, 10% to 12% seen once. The sequenced sample was naive CD4+ T cells from blood. All receptors come from a woman between 18 and 29 years old in good health.

This clone appeared a few times. The V call is TRBV30, the J call TRBJ1-3; 9 bases match TRBD1. The CDR3 consists of 15 residues. V shed 2 bases, J shed 4 bases, and the junction held 6 bases outside the gene matches. Germline V gene sequence: CDR1 GTSNPN, CDR2 SVGIG (reference sequence). This CDR3 is CAWSRPTGGGNTIYF. The CDR3 region has the DNA TGTGCCTGGAGTCGCCCCACAGGGGGCGGAAACACCATATATTTT.

This chain connects TRBV7-9 to TRBJ2-5; D is unclear. V was trimmed by 4 bases and J by 7 bases, leaving 16 bases between them. The CDR3 runs to 14 residues. Germline CDR1 SEHNR, CDR2 FQNEAQ (reference sequence). CDR3 residues: CASSSASSRWTQYF. CDR3 DNA sequence: TGTGCCAGCAGCTCCGCCTCGTCTCGATGGACCCAGTACTTC.

As to this clone: Within the sample, other DNA sequences also encode this same CDR3. This rearrangement joins TRBV15 to TRBJ1-5, with TRBD1 matching over 9 bases. The CDR3 runs to 14 residues. CDR1 is LNHNV and CDR2 is YYDKDF in the germline V gene (reference sequence). After removal of 1 base from V and 7 bases from J, the junction contained 2 bases not matched to a gene. Written as DNA, the CDR3 is TGTGCCACCAGCAGAGGGACAGGGGTGCAGCCCCAGCATTTT. Protein product: CATSRGTGVQPQHF.

This clone was counted between two and nine times. The V call is TRBV27, the J call TRBJ2-1; TRBD2 matches 8 bases. The CDR3 extends over 15 amino acids. CDR1 is MNHEY and CDR2 is SMNVEV in the germline V gene (reference sequence). With V trimmed by 0 bases and J by 8 bases, 6 bases remained unmatched. The CDR3 DNA reads TGTGCCAGCAGTTTATCTGGCGGGAGGTACGATGAGCAGTTCTTC. Amino acid sequence: CASSLSGGRYDEQFF.

This clone was seen a handful of times. The V call is TRBV11-2, the J call TRBJ2-1; D is unclear. This CDR3 contains 14 residues. Looked up from germline, CDR1 is SGHAT and CDR2 is FQNNGV. Trimming stripped 3 bases from V and 2 bases from J, with 8 bases between. This chain's CDR3 is CASSFSPTYNEQFF. The CDR3 DNA is TGTGCCAGCAGCTTTAGTCCAACCTACAATGAGCAGTTCTTC.

This clone was recorded a few times. The gene calls are TRBV18 and TRBJ2-5; D is perhaps TRBD1 (6 bases). The CDR3 is 13 residues long. Between the trimmed V and J ends, which lost 7 bases and 5 bases, there was a span of 14 bases. From germline, CDR1 is KGHSH and CDR2 LQKENI. The CDR3 DNA sequence: TGTGCCAGCTTAGCAGGGGTCTCGGAGACCCAGTACTTC. It translates to CASLAGVSETQYF.

This clone appeared a few times. The chain links TRBV27 to TRBJ1-1, with D perhaps TRBD1 (5 bases). This CDR3 is built from 11 residues. Germline V gives CDR1 MNHEY, CDR2 SMNVEV (reference sequence). Trimming stripped 7 bases from V and 10 bases from J, with 13 bases between. The CDR3 sequence: CASTGRRGAFF. CDR3 sequence (DNA): TGTGCCAGCACTGGCAGAAGGGGAGCTTTCTTT.

This clone was observed a few times. The chain couples TRBV19 to TRBJ2-7, with TRBD2 identical over 11 bases. Losses at the gene ends were 2 bases for V and 0 bases for J; bases not matched to a gene: 9. CDR3 length: 18 residues. Germline CDR1 reads LNHDA; CDR2 reads SQIVND (reference sequence). CDR3 sequence: CASSISRDSGRASYEQYF. The CDR3, as DNA: TGTGCCAGTAGTATATCCCGGGATAGCGGGAGGGCCTCCTACGAGCAGTACTTC. The variable domain in full, completed from reference TRBV19 and TRBJ2-7, reads DGGITQSPKYLFRKEGQNVTLSCEQNLNHDAMYWYRQDPGQGLRLIYYSQIVNDFQKGDIAEGYSVSREKKESFPLTVTSAQKNPTAFYLCASSISRDSGRASYEQYFGPGTRLTVT.

This clone turned up a few times. The V and J genes are TRBV29-1 and TRBJ1-1; 11 bases fit TRBD1. V trimming: 4 bases; J trimming: 3 bases; junction bases outside the gene matches: 1. Germline CDR1 and CDR2: SQVTM and ANQGSEA. The CDR3 spans 13 residues. CDR3 loop: CSVGTGGDTEAFF. For the CDR3, the DNA is TGCAGCGTTGGGACAGGGGGCGACACTGAAGCTTTCTTT.

This clone was picked up a small number of times. The rearrangement uses TRBV4-3 and TRBJ2-3; 9 positions match TRBD1. The junction had 13 bases not matched to a gene; V was cut back by 2 bases and J by 4 bases. In germline, CDR1 is LGHNA, CDR2 YSLEER. The CDR3 runs to 18 residues. DNA for the CDR3: TGCGCCAGCAGCCAATCTAGGCATTGGAGGACAGGGGCAGATACGCAGTATTTT. This encodes CASSQSRHWRTGADTQYF.

This clone turned up a few times. The chain joins TRBV29-1 to TRBJ1-2; 7 nucleotides agree with TRBD1. Unmatched junction bases numbered 8, after V lost 0 bases and J lost 1 base. This CDR3 region has 16 residues. The germline V gene has CDR1 SQVTM and CDR2 ANQGSEA. The CDR3 nucleotides are TGCAGCGTTGAAGATATGACAGGGAATAATAACTATGGCTACACCTTC. Its protein product is CSVEDMTGNNNYGYTF.

This clone was counted a few times. V usage is TRBV6-5 and J usage is TRBJ2-7, with a tentative D call TRBD1 (5 bases). Trimming pared 4 bases from V and 2 bases from J, leaving 15 bases between. CDR3 length: 15 residues. In germline, CDR1 is MNHEY, CDR2 SVGAGI. As DNA, the CDR3 is TGTGCCAGCAGTTCCCCCAGGACACGACCCTACGAGCAGTACTTC. This sequence encodes CASSSPRTRPYEQYF.

This clone appeared a few times. The chain has TRBV2 and TRBJ2-1, with 11 bases lining up with TRBD2. This CDR3 has 15 amino acids. Germline V gives CDR1 SNHLY, CDR2 FYNNEI. V shed 6 bases, J shed 7 bases, and the junction held 8 bases outside the gene matches. The DNA of the CDR3 is TGTGCCAGCAGATTACTAGCGGGAGTAGGTAATGAGCAGTTCTTC. It specifies CASRLLAGVGNEQFF.

This clone came up a few times. The genes are TRBV7-2 and TRBJ2-5; D is perhaps TRBD2 (6 bases). Germline CDR1 is SGHTA and CDR2 is FQGNSA. The CDR3 sequence is 16 residues long. V lost 1 base and J 4 bases, leaving 16 bases between the germline ends. This chain's CDR3 is CASSLVPGLGGETQYF. The CDR3 region has the DNA TGTGCCAGCAGCTTAGTCCCGGGTCTGGGAGGAGAGACCCAGTACTTC.

Points on this clone: Within the sample, other DNA sequences also encode this same CDR3. This chain uses TRBV29-1 with TRBJ2-3; D might be TRBD2 (6 bases). Per the germline V gene, CDR1 is SQVTM and CDR2 is ANQGSEA. The CDR3 runs to 13 residues. The V gene lost 4 bases and the J gene lost 2 bases, with 10 bases spanning the gap. DNA for the CDR3: TGCAGCGTTGGCGGGGTACTCACAGATACGCAGTATTTT. Translation gives CSVGGVLTDTQYF.

The V and J genes are TRBV18 and TRBJ2-7, with a possible D match to TRBD1 (6 bases). Trimming removed 5 bases from V and 0 bases from J, with 11 bases in between. This CDR3 region has 14 residues. Germline CDR1 reads KGHSH; CDR2 reads LQKENI. The CDR3: CASSTDRSSYEQYV. The CDR3 DNA is TGTGCCAGCTCAACCGACAGGAGCTCCTACGAGCAGTACGTC.

The chain couples TRBV6-1 to TRBJ1-4; D gene ambiguous. The CDR3 covers 13 residues. Germline assignment: CDR1 MNHNS and CDR2 SASEGT. V gave up 5 bases and J gave up 7 bases, with 11 bases separating them. CDR3 bases: TGTGCCAGCAGTATCCTGACGATTGAAAAACTGTTTTTT. Its translation is CASSILTIEKLFF.

This clone has only a few counts. The chain links TRBV5-4 to TRBJ1-6; no firm D call. There are 12 residues in the CDR3. Germline lookup yields CDR1 SGHNT and CDR2 YYREEE (reference sequence). V lost 4 bases to trimming and J lost 10 bases, with 9 bases between them. As DNA, the CDR3 is TGTGCCAGCAGCCTACGAGGGTCACCCCTCCACTTT. Translated, it gives CASSLRGSPLHF.